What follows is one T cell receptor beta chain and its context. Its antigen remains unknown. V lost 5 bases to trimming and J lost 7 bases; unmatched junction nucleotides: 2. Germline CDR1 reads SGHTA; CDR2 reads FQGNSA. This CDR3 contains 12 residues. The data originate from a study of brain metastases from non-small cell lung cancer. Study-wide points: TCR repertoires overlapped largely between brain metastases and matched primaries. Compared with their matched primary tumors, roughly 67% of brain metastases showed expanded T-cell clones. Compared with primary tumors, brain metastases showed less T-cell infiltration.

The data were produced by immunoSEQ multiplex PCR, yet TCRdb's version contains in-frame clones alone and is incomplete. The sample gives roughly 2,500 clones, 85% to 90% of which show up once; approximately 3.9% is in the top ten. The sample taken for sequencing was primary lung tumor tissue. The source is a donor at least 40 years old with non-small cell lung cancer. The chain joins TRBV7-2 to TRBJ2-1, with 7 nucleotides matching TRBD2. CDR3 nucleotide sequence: TGTGCCAGCAGCCCGGGGGGAAATGAGCAGTTCTTC. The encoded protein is CASSPGGNEQFF.